The 29 T cell receptor beta chains listed next were all sequenced from one sample in a study of T cell repertoires in cytomegalovirus infection. For these TCRs, the target antigens are not known. TCRdb itself ran the reads through MiXCR, one entry per CDR3 protein. The data contain about 700,000 distinct CDR3 sequences, around 31% of them singletons. Sample: cultured PBMCs, taken from culture after CMV antigen stimulation. Receptor source: a human donor in good health (CMV status not recorded). Some clones in this sample may be carry-over from other donors' samples.

The V call is TRBV11-2, the J call TRBJ2-4, with D maybe TRBD2 (6 bases). The CDR3 length is 14 residues. Looked up from germline, CDR1 is SGHAT and CDR2 is FQNNGV. Trimming stripped 5 bases from V and 9 bases from J, with 17 bases between. The DNA for the CDR3 is TGTGCCAGCAGCCAATGGGGTTTCGGGGGCATTCAGTACTTC. It encodes CASSQWGFGGIQYF.

This clonotype was seen only a few times. The CDR3 region is CASTLSGFYGYTF. The CDR3, as DNA: TGTGCCAGCACCTTGTCAGGGTTCTATGGCTACACCTTC. The chain employs TRBV12-3 or TRBV12-4 and TRBJ1-2, with a weak D call TRBD1 (5 bases). This CDR3 has 13 residues. V was cut by 7 bases and J by 4 bases, with 13 bases left in between.

This clonotype was seen only a few times. The rearrangement links TRBV6-2 or TRBV6-3 to TRBJ1-5; D gene ambiguous. Deletions cut 2 bases from V and 7 bases from J, with 6 bases between. The CDR3 is made up of 12 amino acids. Germline V gene lookup returns CDR1 MNHEY and CDR2 SVGEGT. The CDR3 reads CASSYREQPQHF. The CDR3, as DNA: TGTGCCAGCAGTTACCGGGAGCAGCCCCAGCATTTT.

This clonotype was detected only a few times. The rearrangement links TRBV2 to TRBJ1-5; a possible D gene is TRBD1 (6 bases). Trimming removed 4 bases from V and 2 bases from J, with 9 bases in between. Germline CDR1 and CDR2: SNHLY and FYNNEI. CDR3 length equals 14 residues. The CDR3 bases are TGTGCCAGCAGTGCAGGGGTTGGCAATCAGCCCCAGCATTTT. Encoded protein: CASSAGVGNQPQHF.

The chain recombines TRBV19 with TRBJ1-1; D gene unclear. V was trimmed by 9 bases and J by 3 bases, leaving 11 bases between them. Germline V CDR1 and CDR2: LNHDA, SQIVND (reference sequence). The CDR3 is 12 residues long. The CDR3 nucleotides are TGTGCCAGGAGACACCCGGACACTGAAGCTTTCTTT. Protein sequence: CARRHPDTEAFF.

The chain uses TRBV4-1 and TRBJ2-2; 8 nucleotides match TRBD1. J lost 7 bases, V lost 3 bases, and 7 bases had no gene match. Germline CDR1 and CDR2: MGHRA and YSYEKL. There are 15 residues in the CDR3. The CDR3 here is CASSHNRGNIGELFF. The CDR3 DNA reads as TGCGCCAGCAGCCATAACAGGGGGAATATCGGGGAGCTGTTTTTT.

The rearrangement joins TRBV20-1 to TRBJ2-7; D may match TRBD1 or TRBD2 (5 bases each). Germline V gene sequence: CDR1 DFQATT, CDR2 SNEGSKA (reference sequence). V was pared by 5 bases and J by 5 bases, with 19 bases between. The length of the CDR3 is 14 residues. Here the CDR3 reads CSADEGPLSHEQYF. DNA for the CDR3: TGCAGTGCTGACGAGGGACCGCTGAGTCACGAGCAGTACTTC.

The J gene is TRBJ2-1, the V gene TRBV11-2, with TRBD2 matching 9 bases. Germline values: CDR1 SGHAT, CDR2 FQNNGV. The CDR3 contains 16 residues. V shed 3 bases and J 9 bases; nucleotides not matched to a gene: 12. CDR3: CASSLGRGGRSGEQFF. DNA of the CDR3: TGTGCCAGCAGCTTGGGGCGGGGGGGCCGGTCGGGTGAGCAGTTCTTC.

This clonotype occurred once. The genes are TRBV7-8 and TRBJ1-6; TRBD1 matches 9 bases. The V gene end was trimmed by 5 bases and the J gene end by 9 bases; junction bases not matched to a gene: 5. The CDR3 spans 14 residues. CDR1 and CDR2 from the germline V gene are SGHVS and FQNEAQ. CDR3 residues: CASSPGDRVSPLHF. CDR3 nucleotides: TGTGCCAGCAGCCCAGGGGACAGGGTTTCACCCCTCCACTTT.

J is TRBJ2-2 and V is TRBV6-1; TRBD2 matches 10 bases. The CDR3 covers 15 residues. Germline CDR1 and CDR2: MNHNS and SASEGT. V lost 4 bases, J lost 6 bases, and 5 bases stayed unmatched. This CDR3 is CASSVSGGASGELFF. For the CDR3, the DNA is TGTGCCAGCAGTGTAAGCGGGGGGGCCTCCGGGGAGCTGTTTTTT.

This rearrangement joins TRBV20-1 to TRBJ2-1; tentative D call: TRBD2 (6 bases). V was shortened by 3 bases and J by 7 bases, with 7 bases between the two germline ends. Germline CDR1 reads DFQATT; CDR2 reads SNEGSKA (reference sequence). The CDR3 consists of 11 residues. CDR3 sequence reads: CSARRDNEQFF. As DNA, the CDR3 is TGCAGTGCTAGGCGGGATAATGAGCAGTTCTTC.

This clonotype was counted between two and nine times. The chain recombines TRBV7-9 with TRBJ2-1; D possibly matches TRBD1 or TRBD2 (5 bases each). The CDR3 has 11 residues. The V gene's germline CDR1 is SEHNR and CDR2 FQNEAQ (reference sequence). V shed 3 bases and J shed 12 bases, with 9 bases lying between them. Here the CDR3 DNA reads TGTGCCAGCAGCTTGGGACGTGCGCAGTTCTTC. Amino acids: CASSLGRAQFF.

The rearrangement joins TRBV7-2 to TRBJ1-1; D is possibly TRBD1 (5 bases). CDR1 and CDR2 from the germline V gene are SGHTA and FQGNSA. There are 15 residues in the CDR3. Trimming removed 5 bases at V and 4 bases at J, with 17 bases between. The CDR3 protein is CASSRGPSVSTEAFF. CDR3 in DNA: TGTGCCAGCAGCAGGGGCCCCAGTGTGAGCACTGAAGCTTTCTTT.

This clonotype was counted at least ten times. V and J are TRBV7-2 and TRBJ2-3; the match to TRBD2 covers 8 bases. Trimming at V came to 2 bases and at J to 1 base, leaving 2 bases not matched to a gene. CDR3 length equals 15 residues. Germline V lookup: CDR1 SGHTA, CDR2 FQGNSA. The CDR3 reads CASSLSGRGTDTQYF. The CDR3 nucleotides are TGTGCCAGCAGCTTATCCGGGAGGGGCACAGATACGCAGTATTTT.

The chain couples TRBV5-4 to TRBJ2-1; D is perhaps TRBD2 (6 bases). CDR1 and CDR2 from the germline V gene are SGHNT and YYREEE (reference sequence). V was cut by 3 bases and J by 6 bases, with 19 bases left in between. CDR3 length: 16 amino acids. The CDR3: CASSSGSSTSFNEQFF. CDR3 coding DNA: TGTGCCAGCAGCTCCGGATCGTCGACTAGTTTCAATGAGCAGTTCTTC.

Notes on this clonotype: The DNA is omitted, as the CDR3 cannot be located on it reliably, and the CDR3 follows TCRdb's listing. V is TRBV7-9 and J is TRBJ2-3; no DNA check was done on the table's D call, TRBD2. The germline V gene has CDR1 SEHNR and CDR2 FQNEAQ (reference sequence). The CDR3 extends over 16 residues, inclusive of both ends. The CDR3 loop reads CASSIFGGGTTDTRYF.

V and J are TRBV7-6 and TRBJ2-7, with 7 bases aligning to TRBD2. From germline, CDR1 is SGHVS and CDR2 FNYEAQ. The CDR3 loop spans 15 amino acids. V was clipped by 5 bases and J by 6 bases; unmatched bases: 13. CDR3 DNA sequence: TGTGCCAGCAGCCCGAGACTAGCTAGTTTGAGCGAGCAGTACTTC. This translates into CASSPRLASLSEQYF.

This clonotype was detected ten times or more. The CDR3 loop is CASSPRLATTDTQYF. As DNA, the CDR3 is TGTGCCAGCAGCCCCAGGCTAGCGACCACAGATACGCAGTATTTT. V gene TRBV7-2 combines with J gene TRBJ2-3, with D possibly TRBD2 on 6 matching bases. Per the germline V gene, CDR1 is SGHTA and CDR2 is FQGNSA. Trimming removed 5 bases at V and 2 bases at J, with 14 bases between. The CDR3 sequence is 15 residues long.

This clonotype was recorded a few times. This rearrangement joins TRBV4-2 to TRBJ2-1; D call uncertain. Trimming left V 0 bases short and J 4 bases short, with 13 bases between. Looked up from germline, CDR1 is LGHNA and CDR2 is YNFKEQ. CDR3 size: 16 residues. CDR3 residues: CASSQDRRQTYNEQFF. In nucleotides, the CDR3 is TGTGCCAGCAGCCAAGATAGGCGGCAAACATACAATGAGCAGTTCTTC.

This clonotype was observed a handful of times. The chain recombines TRBV12-3 or TRBV12-4 with TRBJ1-1; 7 nucleotides align to TRBD1. Unmatched junction bases numbered 7, after V lost 7 bases and J lost 5 bases. The CDR3 loop spans 13 amino acids. The CDR3 DNA reads as TGTGCCAGCATGCGACAGGGTAGGACTGAAGCTTTCTTT. It codes for CASMRQGRTEAFF.

The chain uses TRBV11-2 and TRBJ2-3, with D tentatively TRBD2 (7 bases). This CDR3 is built from 13 residues. V shed 11 bases and J shed 0 bases, with 12 bases lying between them. Germline CDR1 SGHAT, CDR2 FQNNGV. The CDR3 reads CAGGGASTDTQYF. The CDR3 coding sequence is TGTGCCGGAGGGGGGGCTAGCACAGATACGCAGTATTTT.

The CDR3: CASSGGFTDTQYF. CDR3 nucleotide sequence: TGCGCCAGCAGTGGTGGGTTCACAGATACGCAGTATTTT. The chain links TRBV10-2 to TRBJ2-3; D is ambiguous. Per the germline V gene, CDR1 is WSHSY and CDR2 is SAAADI. The length of the CDR3 is 13 residues. V was shortened by 4 bases and J by 2 bases, with 7 bases between the two germline ends.

The V and J genes are TRBV4-3 and TRBJ2-2, with 7 bases that match TRBD1. CDR3 length equals 17 residues. Germline CDR1 and CDR2: LGHNA and YSLEER. With V trimmed by 4 bases and J by 2 bases, 10 bases remained unmatched. The CDR3 DNA sequence: TGCGCCAGCAGCCGCTTCCACAGGGGTTCAAACACCGGGGAGCTGTTTTTT. Translated: CASSRFHRGSNTGELFF.

This clonotype has just a few counts. The rearrangement joins TRBV7-9 to TRBJ2-1; 8 bases align to TRBD2. Germline values: CDR1 SEHNR, CDR2 FQNEAQ (reference sequence). The CDR3 is made up of 16 amino acids. With V trimmed by 3 bases and J by 0 bases, 4 bases remained unmatched. The CDR3 loop is CASSLWGLGSYNEQFF. In nucleotides, the CDR3 is TGTGCCAGCAGCTTGTGGGGACTAGGCTCCTACAATGAGCAGTTCTTC.

The chain recombines TRBV20-1 with TRBJ2-7, with no clear D. Per germline, CDR1 DFQATT and CDR2 SNEGSKA (reference sequence). Trimming left V 3 bases short and J 2 bases short, with 5 bases between. The CDR3 totals 11 residues. CDR3 amino acids: CSASRAYEQYF. The CDR3 DNA is TGCAGTGCTAGCCGGGCCTACGAGCAGTACTTC.

This chain joins TRBV7-2 and TRBJ2-3; 14 bases agree with TRBD2. V was clipped by 5 bases and J by 5 bases; unmatched bases: 3. CDR3 size: 15 residues. Germline V gene lookup returns CDR1 SGHTA and CDR2 FQGNSA. Here the CDR3 DNA reads TGTGCCAGCAGCCAGGGGACTAGCGGGGGAGATACGCAGTATTTT. Its translation is CASSQGTSGGDTQYF. Together with reference TRBV7-2 and TRBJ2-3, the CDR3 gives the full variable domain: GAGVSQSPSNKVTEKGKDVELRCDPISGHTALYWYRQSLGQGLEFLIYFQGNSAPDKSGLPSDRFSAERTGGSVSTLTIQRTQQEDSAVYLCASSQGTSGGDTQYFGPGTRLTVL.

The rearrangement joins TRBV2 to TRBJ2-5, with 12 bases identical to TRBD1. With 6 bases clipped from V and 5 bases from J, the junction kept 7 bases outside the gene matches. The CDR3 runs 15 residues. Germline loops: CDR1 SNHLY, CDR2 FYNNEI. CDR3: CASRDGTGGVETQYF. The CDR3 DNA reads as TGTGCCAGCAGGGACGGGACAGGGGGCGTCGAGACCCAGTACTTC. Full variable domain (remainder filled in from reference TRBV2 and TRBJ2-5): EPEVTQTPSHQVTQMGQEVILRCVPISNHLYFYWYRQILGQKVEFLVSFYNNEISEKSEIFDDQFSVERPDGSNFTLKIRSTKLEDSAMYFCASRDGTGGVETQYFGPGTRLLVL.

The sample holds a few counts of this clonotype. The chain is built from TRBV5-6 and TRBJ2-7; D is ambiguous. The germline V gene has CDR1 SGHDT and CDR2 YYEEEE. The CDR3 sequence is 14 residues long. With 2 bases removed from V and 2 bases from J, the gap between germline ends came to 11 bases. CDR3 residues: CASSLYLTTYEQYF. DNA of the CDR3: TGTGCCAGCAGCTTATACCTTACGACCTACGAGCAGTACTTC.

This clonotype has more than one count but fewer than ten. The chain employs TRBV4-2 and TRBJ1-1; D perhaps matches TRBD1 (5 bases). CDR1 and CDR2 (germline): LGHNA, YNFKEQ. V lost 4 bases, J lost 4 bases, and 16 bases lay in between. This CDR3 has 15 amino acids. CDR3 in amino acids: CASSRERAGGTEAFF. The CDR3 DNA follows: TGTGCCAGCAGCCGGGAGAGGGCGGGGGGCACTGAAGCTTTCTTT.